The 26 T cell receptor beta chains given below trace back to one sample, sequenced in a study of graft-versus-host responses after intestinal transplantation. Produced via immunoSEQ multiplex PCR; TCRdb's table is partial and in-frame only. The sample holds approximately 90,000 clones, around 90% seen once. Their specific antigens are unknown. The sequences come from unstimulated CD8+ T cells sorted from spleen or lymph node cells, collected before transplant. All receptors come from a human donor who was the organ donor for an intestinal transplant.

This chain connects TRBV9 to TRBJ2-7, with 10 bases identical to TRBD1. Germline-derived CDR1 and CDR2 are SGDLS and YYNGEE. The CDR3 is 15 residues long. Trimming at V came to 3 bases and at J to 2 bases, leaving 5 bases not matched to a gene. The CDR3 DNA reads TGTGCCAGCAGCGCGGGGACAGGGGTCCCCTACGAGCAGTACTTC. Its protein product is CASSAGTGVPYEQYF.

For the CDR3, the DNA is TGTGCCAGCAGCCATCAACTAGCGGGGGGGTGGGAGACCCAGTACTTC. This translates into CASSHQLAGGWETQYF. The chain links TRBV4-2 to TRBJ2-5; TRBD2 matches at 13 bases. Germline V gene lookup returns CDR1 LGHNA and CDR2 YNFKEQ. V shed 3 bases, J shed 5 bases, and the junction held 6 bases outside the gene matches. This CDR3 contains 16 residues.

V gene TRBV30 combines with J gene TRBJ2-2; D is ambiguous. Germline CDR1 is GTSNPN and CDR2 is SVGIG (reference sequence). This CDR3 has 11 amino acids. The ends were cut back, 4 bases at V and 9 bases at J, with 9 bases in the middle. The CDR3 sequence is CAWTPRRELFF. The CDR3 nucleotides read TGTGCCTGGACCCCTAGAAGGGAGCTGTTTTTT.

CDR3 residues: CASSFKRGVAGELFF. Here the CDR3 DNA reads TGTGCCAGCAGCTTTAAGCGGGGGGTGGCCGGGGAGCTGTTTTTT. The chain has TRBV7-8 and TRBJ2-2; 9 nucleotides line up with TRBD2. The J segment lost 6 bases and the V segment lost 3 bases, leaving 5 bases of the junction unmatched. The germline gives CDR1 SGHVS, CDR2 FQNEAQ. The CDR3 contains 15 residues. Full variable domain (missing parts from reference TRBV7-8 and TRBJ2-2): GAGVSQSPRYKVAKRGQDVALRCDPISGHVSLFWYQQALGQGPEFLTYFQNEAQLDKSGLPSDRFFAERPEGSVSTLKIQRTQQEDSAVYLCASSFKRGVAGELFFGEGSRLTVL.

The chain links TRBV4-1 to TRBJ2-7; a weak D match, TRBD2 (6 bases). CDR3 length: 16 amino acids. V dropped 0 bases and J dropped 3 bases, with 15 bases sitting between them. Germline loops: CDR1 MGHRA, CDR2 YSYEKL. CDR3 sequence reads: CASSQDLGTAVYEQYF. CDR3 nucleotides: TGCGCCAGCAGCCAAGATCTGGGGACTGCAGTCTACGAGCAGTACTTC.

This chain uses TRBV6-6 with TRBJ2-3; 9 bases align to TRBD2. Trimming at V came to 6 bases and at J to 5 bases, leaving 9 bases not matched to a gene. The CDR3 has 15 amino acids. CDR1 and CDR2 (germline): MNHNY, SVGAGI (reference sequence). The CDR3 nucleotides are TGTGCCAGCAGCCCGTGGGCGGGGGGGCAAGATACGCAGTATTTT. Protein: CASSPWAGGQDTQYF.

J is TRBJ2-7 and V is TRBV19; 7 bases align to TRBD1. After removal of 4 bases from V and 0 bases from J, the junction contained 9 bases not matched to a gene. Germline CDR1 reads LNHDA; CDR2 reads SQIVND (reference sequence). CDR3 length: 16 amino acids. The DNA for the CDR3 is TGTGCCAGTAGTACCTCCGGGACAGTTAACTCCTACGAGCAGTACTTC. This translates into CASSTSGTVNSYEQYF.

This sequence joins TRBV15 and TRBJ1-2; TRBD1 agrees at 10 bases. The CDR3 is 14 amino acids. Trimming cost V 8 bases and J 2 bases; bases outside gene matches: 5. Germline CDR1 reads LNHNV; CDR2 reads YYDKDF (reference sequence). CDR3 region: CATGRTGGNYGYTF. The DNA for the CDR3 is TGTGCCACCGGACGGACAGGGGGAAACTATGGCTACACCTTC.

The chain joins TRBV4-2 to TRBJ1-1; 7 bases align to TRBD1. Per germline, CDR1 LGHNA and CDR2 YNFKEQ. The length of the CDR3 is 14 residues. Trimming took 4 bases from V and 5 from J; bases not matched to a gene: 7. CDR3 region: CASSPSGGRTEAFF. CDR3 coding DNA: TGTGCCAGCAGCCCATCAGGGGGTAGGACTGAAGCTTTCTTT.

The genes are TRBV5-1 and TRBJ2-3; TRBD2 matches 8 bases. From germline, CDR1 is SGHRS and CDR2 YFSETQ. The length of the CDR3 is 16 residues. V dropped 1 base and J dropped 4; count of bases not matched to a gene: 8. The CDR3 bases are TGCGCCAGCAGCTTGTTTCCTAGCGGGTCGGCAGATACGCAGTATTTT. Amino acids: CASSLFPSGSADTQYF.

The gene calls are TRBV7-8 and TRBJ2-5; D uncertain. CDR3 length: 14 residues. CDR1 SGHVS and CDR2 FQNEAQ come from the germline V gene. Trimming shortened V by 0 bases and J by 3 bases, and 8 bases separated the two germline ends. The CDR3, as DNA: TGTGCCAGCAGCTTAGCATCTACTAAAGAGACCCAGTACTTC. It translates to CASSLASTKETQYF.

V and J are TRBV28 and TRBJ1-2, with TRBD1 as a possible D gene (5 bases). Germline-derived CDR1 and CDR2 are MDHEN and SYDVKM. The CDR3 loop spans 13 amino acids. V lost 9 bases and J 4 bases, leaving 15 bases between the germline ends. CDR3 sequence reads: CASGHLMTYGYTF. The CDR3 DNA follows: TGTGCCAGTGGACACCTTATGACCTATGGCTACACCTTC.

The V gene is TRBV7-2, the J gene TRBJ2-3, with TRBD2 matching over 9 bases. There are 16 residues in the CDR3. Germline V gene sequence: CDR1 SGHTA, CDR2 FQGNSA. The V and J ends lost 5 bases and 5 bases, in that order; junction bases with no gene match: 11. Here the CDR3 reads CASSRPAGGPVDTQYF. DNA of the CDR3: TGTGCCAGCAGCCGCCCCGCGGGGGGGCCGGTAGATACGCAGTATTTT. Using reference TRBV7-2 and TRBJ2-3 for the parts outside the CDR3, the full variable domain is GAGVSQSPSNKVTEKGKDVELRCDPISGHTALYWYRQSLGQGLEFLIYFQGNSAPDKSGLPSDRFSAERTGGSVSTLTIQRTQQEDSAVYLCASSRPAGGPVDTQYFGPGTRLTVL.

The V and J genes are TRBV4-1 and TRBJ2-3, with D unresolved. The V and J ends lost 0 bases and 6 bases respectively, with 10 bases between them. The CDR3 length is 14 residues. The germline V gene has CDR1 MGHRA and CDR2 YSYEKL. The chain's CDR3 is CASSQEGVPDTQYF. Written as DNA, the CDR3 is TGCGCCAGCAGCCAAGAAGGAGTCCCGGATACGCAGTATTTT.

This rearrangement joins TRBV11-2 to TRBJ2-5; a possible D gene is TRBD2 (6 bases). With 5 bases removed from V and 3 bases from J, the gap between germline ends came to 10 bases. CDR1 is SGHAT and CDR2 is FQNNGV in the germline V gene. This CDR3 region has 13 residues. The CDR3: CASSRDSEETQYF. DNA for the CDR3: TGTGCCAGCAGCCGGGACTCTGAAGAGACCCAGTACTTC.

The rearrangement links TRBV7-9 to TRBJ1-3, with D perhaps matching TRBD1 (6 bases). The V gene lost 5 bases and the J gene lost 3 bases, with 20 bases spanning the gap. The CDR3 contains 17 residues. Germline CDR1 is SEHNR and CDR2 is FQNEAQ (reference sequence). Here the CDR3 reads CASSRQQGSVSGNTIYF. CDR3 in DNA: TGTGCCAGCAGCCGACAACAGGGTTCTGTGAGTGGAAACACCATATATTTT.

The chain has TRBV11-2 and TRBJ2-7; 9 bases align to TRBD1. The germline gives CDR1 SGHAT, CDR2 FQNNGV. Losses at the gene ends were 3 bases for V and 4 bases for J; bases not matched to a gene: 4. CDR3 length: 14 amino acids. CDR3 sequence: CASSLGTGLYEQYF. As DNA, the CDR3 is TGTGCCAGCAGCTTGGGGACAGGGTTGTACGAGCAGTACTTC.

CDR3 residues: CASSSIPGTGRSPLHF. In DNA, the CDR3 is TGTGCCAGCAGTTCCATCCCTGGGACAGGTCGTTCACCCCTCCACTTT. The chain links TRBV28 to TRBJ1-6, with 8 bases that match TRBD1. V dropped 4 bases and J dropped 9; count of bases not matched to a gene: 11. Looked up from germline, CDR1 is MDHEN and CDR2 is SYDVKM. CDR3 length equals 16 residues.

The chain joins TRBV27 to TRBJ1-2; TRBD1 might be the D (5 bases). The CDR3 covers 13 residues. V was pared by 4 bases and J by 4 bases, with 10 bases between. Germline values: CDR1 MNHEY, CDR2 SMNVEV (reference sequence). CDR3 amino acids: CASSWGGGYGYTF. As DNA, the CDR3 is TGTGCCAGCAGTTGGGGGGGTGGCTATGGCTACACCTTC.

This clone was observed once. The chain employs TRBV27 and TRBJ2-7; 9 nucleotides line up with TRBD2. The CDR3 sequence is 16 residues long. Germline trimming cut 7 bases from V and 2 bases from J; bases unmatched to any gene: 12. Germline V gene data show CDR1 as MNHEY and CDR2 as SMNVEV (reference sequence). Here the CDR3 reads CASTTREASGTYEQYF. The CDR3 DNA sequence: TGTGCCAGCACTACACGGGAGGCTAGCGGGACCTACGAGCAGTACTTC.

The chain uses TRBV7-2 and TRBJ1-2, with 8 bases fitting TRBD1. This CDR3 comprises 15 residues. The trim removed 1 base at V and 7 bases at J, leaving 8 bases unmatched. Germline values: CDR1 SGHTA, CDR2 FQGNSA. The CDR3 spells CASSLGAGGNGGYTF. In DNA form, the CDR3 reads TGTGCCAGCAGCTTAGGGGCAGGGGGCAACGGTGGCTACACCTTC.

J is TRBJ1-2 and V is TRBV4-1, with 11 bases aligning to TRBD1. V shed 1 base, J shed 6 bases, and the junction held 4 bases outside the gene matches. The CDR3 totals 15 residues. CDR1 is MGHRA and CDR2 is YSYEKL in the germline V gene. The DNA for the CDR3 is TGCGCCAGCAGCCAAGGGACAGGGGGCGGGAATGGCTACACCTTC. Its translation is CASSQGTGGGNGYTF.

Concerning this clone itself: Different DNA sequences within this sample yield the same CDR3. The chain couples TRBV7-9 to TRBJ2-5; tentative D call: TRBD2 (7 bases). Trimming took off 7 bases at V and 5 bases at J, with 17 bases between the two ends. CDR1 and CDR2 from the germline V gene are SEHNR and FQNEAQ (reference sequence). CDR3 size: 14 residues. The CDR3 DNA is TGTGCCAGCACCTCTCCGGGGGGCCGGGAGACCCAGTACTTC. Its protein is CASTSPGGRETQYF.

DNA for the CDR3: TGTGCCAGCAGCCTGACAGACCAAGACAGGGTGGGGACTGAAGCTTTCTTT. As protein: CASSLTDQDRVGTEAFF. The chain is built from TRBV4-2 and TRBJ1-1; 7 bases are a match to TRBD1. Germline assignment: CDR1 LGHNA and CDR2 YNFKEQ. The junction had 16 bases not matched to a gene; V was cut back by 4 bases and J by 5 bases. CDR3 length equals 17 residues.

The V call is TRBV6-5, the J call TRBJ1-1; 7 nucleotides align to TRBD1. From germline, CDR1 is MNHEY and CDR2 SVGAGI. CDR3 length equals 14 residues. After removal of 4 bases from V and 0 bases from J, the junction contained 2 bases not matched to a gene. The CDR3 DNA is TGTGCCAGCAGTTGGGACAGAGTGAACACTGAAGCTTTCTTT. This translates into CASSWDRVNTEAFF.

V usage is TRBV7-9 and J usage is TRBJ2-2; no clear D gene. CDR1 is SEHNR, CDR2 FQNEAQ, per germline (reference sequence). V was trimmed by 3 bases and J by 8 bases, leaving 10 bases between them. The CDR3 runs 13 residues. CDR3 residues: CASSFSSSGELFF. The DNA for the CDR3 is TGTGCCAGCAGCTTCTCCTCTTCTGGGGAGCTGTTTTTT.